This TCR beta chain was found in a study of blood T cell repertoires in COVID-19. Study as a whole: Researchers got acute and convalescent COVID-19 samples from the United States, Italy and Spain. PBMCs, B-cell-depleted T cells, or T cells were the source of the cDNA or gDNA that made up the material.

Followed over time, Seattle patients had been enrolled while infection was active. V trimming: 3 bases; J trimming: 2 bases; junction bases outside the gene matches: 4. The CDR3 is made up of 17 amino acids. The germline V gene has CDR1 SGHRS and CDR2 YFSETQ. Authors' processing steps: Estimation of nucleated cell counts was performed using reference gene primer amplification. The method was immunoSEQ multiplex PCR; TCRdb's version includes in-frame clones alone and lacks a portion of them. That table is the source of V, J and clone size, and D and trimming were worked out from the DNA. The data show fewer than 350,000 clones, 75% to 90% seen once.

Sequenced sample: peripheral blood. This clonotype was obtained from a woman in her 70s with COVID-19, enrolled during active disease. The genes are TRBV5-1 and TRBJ2-5, with 16 bases identical to TRBD2. CDR3 in DNA: TGCGCCAGCAGCTGGGGACTAGCGGGGGGGATGCAAGAGACCCAGTACTTC. Its protein product is CASSWGLAGGMQETQYF.